These T cell receptor beta chains were read from a single sample in a study of synovial regulatory T cells in juvenile arthritis. The repertoire was sequenced with immunoSEQ multiplex PCR; TCRdb's copy has only in-frame clones and lacks some. Its listing shows 7,500 to 10,000 clones. Material: Treg cells from blood. Receptors were obtained from a donor aged 2 to 35 with juvenile idiopathic arthritis. Both conserved end residues are part of each CDR3. Clone size is given for some rows only: seen once, a few or many times, or a class if the clone is expanded.

CDR3 length: 13; V gene: TRBV7-9; J gene: TRBJ2-2; clone size: -; CDR3 protein: CASSALGNGELFF
CDR3 length: 15; V gene: TRBV10-3; J gene: TRBJ2-7; clone size: -; CDR3 protein: CAISELAGVPYEQYF
CDR3 length: 16; V gene: TRBV28; J gene: TRBJ1-2; clone size: -; CDR3 protein: CASSLPGQGGNYGYTF
CDR3 length: 15; V gene: TRBV7-2; J gene: TRBJ2-7; clone size: -; CDR3 protein: CASSLEAGGAYEQYF
CDR3 length: 18; V gene: TRBV5-1; J gene: TRBJ2-7; clone size: -; CDR3 protein: CASSLAWASGTSSYEQYF
CDR3 length: 11; V gene: TRBV10-3; J gene: TRBJ2-3; clone size: -; CDR3 protein: CAGGSTDTQYF
CDR3 length: 16; V gene: TRBV18; J gene: TRBJ2-7; clone size: -; CDR3 protein: CASSLRRAGDSYEQYF
CDR3 length: 15; V gene: TRBV11-2; J gene: TRBJ1-1; clone size: -; CDR3 protein: CASSRARTGRSEAFF
CDR3 length: 14; V gene: TRBV6-5; J gene: TRBJ2-7; clone size: medium-sized; CDR3 protein: CASSYGEGDDEQYF
CDR3 length: 13; V gene: TRBV6-1; J gene: TRBJ1-2; clone size: -; CDR3 protein: CASSESGGSGYTF
CDR3 length: 15; V gene: TRBV4-2; J gene: TRBJ1-5; clone size: -; CDR3 protein: CASSQVTGSPAPQHF
CDR3 length: 15; V gene: TRBV4-3; J gene: TRBJ1-1; clone size: -; CDR3 protein: CASSRILGHGTEAFF
CDR3 length: 13; V gene: TRBV10-1; J gene: TRBJ1-1; clone size: -; CDR3 protein: CASSERLNTEAFF
CDR3 length: 12; V gene: TRBV5-1; J gene: TRBJ2-7; clone size: -; CDR3 protein: CASSPQGYEQYF
CDR3 length: 18; V gene: TRBV5-1; J gene: TRBJ2-6; clone size: -; CDR3 protein: CASSLNWAASSGANVLTF
CDR3 length: 17; V gene: TRBV4-1; J gene: TRBJ1-5; clone size: -; CDR3 protein: CASSQAFGQSSNQPQHF
CDR3 length: 13; V gene: TRBV28; J gene: TRBJ2-7; clone size: -; CDR3 protein: CASSFSRNYEQYF
CDR3 length: 15; V gene: TRBV7-8; J gene: TRBJ1-1; clone size: -; CDR3 protein: CASSLPAGWATEAFF
CDR3 length: 13; V gene: TRBV10-3; J gene: TRBJ1-3; clone size: -; CDR3 protein: CAISEGAGNTIYF
CDR3 length: 14; V gene: TRBV5-6; J gene: TRBJ1-1; clone size: -; CDR3 protein: CASSWGQTNTEAFF
CDR3 length: 15; V gene: TRBV7-9; J gene: TRBJ1-3; clone size: -; CDR3 protein: CASSRQSSSGNTIYF
CDR3 length: 14; V gene: TRBV5-4; J gene: TRBJ2-3; clone size: -; CDR3 protein: CASSLGLAGVTQYF
CDR3 length: 13; V gene: TRBV5-6; J gene: TRBJ2-6; clone size: -; CDR3 protein: CASSWTGANVLTF
CDR3 length: 13; V gene: TRBV2; J gene: TRBJ2-7; clone size: -; CDR3 protein: CASTGQGTYEQYF
CDR3 length: 13; V gene: TRBV6-6; J gene: TRBJ1-4; clone size: -; CDR3 protein: CASNEPTNEKLFF
CDR3 length: 13; V gene: TRBV6-1; J gene: TRBJ2-7; clone size: -; CDR3 protein: CASSAQLAYEQYF
CDR3 length: 13; V gene: TRBV9; J gene: TRBJ2-7; clone size: -; CDR3 protein: CASSVVPRGEQYF
CDR3 length: 21; V gene: TRBV19; J gene: TRBJ1-5; clone size: -; CDR3 protein: CASSIGLFRGTDRYSNQPQHF
CDR3 length: 17; V gene: TRBV21-1; J gene: TRBJ2-3; clone size: -; CDR3 protein: CASSKGKRQEVTDTQYF
CDR3 length: 11; V gene: TRBV19; J gene: TRBJ2-7; clone size: -; CDR3 protein: CASSQGGEQYF
CDR3 length: 17; V gene: TRBV19; J gene: TRBJ1-5; clone size: -; CDR3 protein: CASSIDQGGNSNQPQHF
CDR3 length: 13; V gene: TRBV29-1; J gene: TRBJ1-4; clone size: -; CDR3 protein: CSVGEAANEKLFF
CDR3 length: 15; V gene: TRBV9; J gene: TRBJ1-1; clone size: -; CDR3 protein: CASSSLDRGNTEAFF
CDR3 length: 15; V gene: TRBV10-3; J gene: TRBJ1-4; clone size: -; CDR3 protein: CAIRQQGPEGEKLFF
CDR3 length: 14; V gene: TRBV19; J gene: TRBJ1-1; clone size: -; CDR3 protein: CASSRSRIGAEAFF
CDR3 length: 14; V gene: TRBV6-6; J gene: TRBJ1-3; clone size: -; CDR3 protein: CASRQTGLGNTIYF
CDR3 length: 14; V gene: TRBV28; J gene: TRBJ1-2; clone size: -; CDR3 protein: CASTSEGPGYGYTF
CDR3 length: 13; V gene: TRBV5-6; J gene: TRBJ1-2; clone size: -; CDR3 protein: CASSLADIYGYTF
CDR3 length: 15; V gene: TRBV6-1; J gene: TRBJ2-7; clone size: -; CDR3 protein: CASSEVGKSPYEQYF
CDR3 length: 20; V gene: TRBV6-1; J gene: TRBJ2-6; clone size: -; CDR3 protein: CASSERFRDRVLFWANVLTF
CDR3 length: 14; V gene: TRBV9; J gene: TRBJ1-3; clone size: -; CDR3 protein: CASSVESAGNTIYF
CDR3 length: 11; V gene: TRBV16; J gene: TRBJ1-2; clone size: -; CDR3 protein: CASSQSYGYTF
CDR3 length: 16; V gene: TRBV5-4; J gene: TRBJ1-3; clone size: -; CDR3 protein: CASSLSDGSSGNTIYF
CDR3 length: 16; V gene: TRBV19; J gene: TRBJ1-5; clone size: -; CDR3 protein: CASSLRGLSSNQPQHF
CDR3 length: 15; V gene: TRBV21-1; J gene: TRBJ1-1; clone size: -; CDR3 protein: CASSKTGTQNTEAFF
CDR3 length: 13; V gene: TRBV28; J gene: TRBJ1-4; clone size: -; CDR3 protein: CASMGRGNEKLFF
CDR3 length: 14; V gene: TRBV5-4; J gene: TRBJ2-1; clone size: -; CDR3 protein: CASSLLASMDEQFF
CDR3 length: 14; V gene: TRBV5-1; J gene: TRBJ2-7; clone size: -; CDR3 protein: CASSPGLGFYEQYF
CDR3 length: 14; V gene: TRBV2; J gene: TRBJ1-2; clone size: -; CDR3 protein: CASRSTPGTGGYTF
CDR3 length: 11; V gene: TRBV28; J gene: TRBJ1-1; clone size: medium-sized; CDR3 protein: CASSQGTEAFF
CDR3 length: 18; V gene: TRBV4-3; J gene: TRBJ2-1; clone size: -; CDR3 protein: CASSQDRILASRYNEQFF
CDR3 length: 18; V gene: TRBV18; J gene: TRBJ2-2; clone size: -; CDR3 protein: CASSPPYRTGGLTGELFF
CDR3 length: 15; V gene: TRBV5-5; J gene: TRBJ1-2; clone size: -; CDR3 protein: CASSLEGRAGYGYTF
CDR3 length: 13; V gene: TRBV10-1; J gene: TRBJ2-7; clone size: -; CDR3 protein: CASSRQGFYEQYF
CDR3 length: 15; V gene: TRBV28; J gene: TRBJ2-2; clone size: -; CDR3 protein: CASSQWTGGTGELFF
CDR3 length: 16; V gene: TRBV6-6; J gene: TRBJ2-7; clone size: -; CDR3 protein: CASSPGGPNFTYEQYF
CDR3 length: 8; V gene: TRBV10-3; J gene: TRBJ1-2; clone size: -; CDR3 protein: CASGGGAF
CDR3 length: 14; V gene: TRBV29-1; J gene: TRBJ1-3; clone size: -; CDR3 protein: CSVEDGILGNTIYF
CDR3 length: 14; V gene: TRBV6-5; J gene: TRBJ2-3; clone size: -; CDR3 protein: CASSPGGPPDTQYF